The 2 T cell receptor beta chains given below trace back to one sample, sequenced in a study of blood T cell repertoires in COVID-19. The assay was immunoSEQ multiplex PCR, and TCRdb's table has in-frame clones only and misses some. Seen here are about 20,000 clones, about 88% observed once, and the top ten hold roughly 11%. The sequenced sample was peripheral blood. Receptors were obtained from a human donor in a cohort sampled during active COVID-19.

This clone was seen once. The chain links TRBV7-9 to TRBJ1-4, with TRBD1 matching over 11 bases. The germline CDR1 and CDR2 sequences are SEHNR and FQNEAQ (reference sequence). The CDR3 extends over 14 amino acids. V lost 4 bases to trimming and J lost 8 bases; unmatched junction nucleotides: 3. The CDR3 spells CASSSDRGREKLFF. CDR3 coding DNA: TGTGCCAGCAGCTCGGACAGGGGGCGAGAAAAACTGTTTTTT.

V and J are TRBV6-5 and TRBJ1-5; possible D gene TRBD1, 5 bases. CDR3 size: 14 residues. The V gene's germline CDR1 is MNHEY and CDR2 SVGAGI. The germline V and J ends were trimmed by 5 bases and 7 bases, with 15 bases remaining between them. The CDR3 reads CASSPQGTKQPQHF. CDR3 in DNA: TGTGCCAGCAGTCCCCAGGGTACCAAACAGCCCCAGCATTTT.